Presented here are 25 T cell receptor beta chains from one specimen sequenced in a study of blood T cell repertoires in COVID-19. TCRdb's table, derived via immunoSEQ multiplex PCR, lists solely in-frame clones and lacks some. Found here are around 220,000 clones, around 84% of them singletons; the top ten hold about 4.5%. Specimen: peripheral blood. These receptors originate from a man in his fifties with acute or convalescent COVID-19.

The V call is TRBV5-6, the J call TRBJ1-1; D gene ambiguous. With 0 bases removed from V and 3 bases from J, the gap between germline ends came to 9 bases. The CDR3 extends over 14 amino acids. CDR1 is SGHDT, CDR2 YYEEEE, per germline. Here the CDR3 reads CASSLVVQYTEAFF. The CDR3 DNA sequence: TGTGCCAGCAGCTTGGTCGTGCAGTACACTGAAGCTTTCTTT.

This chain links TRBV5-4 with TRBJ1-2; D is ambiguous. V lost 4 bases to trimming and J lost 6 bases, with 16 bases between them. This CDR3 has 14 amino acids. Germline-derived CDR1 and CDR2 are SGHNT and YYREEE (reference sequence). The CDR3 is CASSPGDRKDGYTF. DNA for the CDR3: TGTGCCAGCAGCCCGGGAGATAGAAAAGATGGCTACACCTTC.

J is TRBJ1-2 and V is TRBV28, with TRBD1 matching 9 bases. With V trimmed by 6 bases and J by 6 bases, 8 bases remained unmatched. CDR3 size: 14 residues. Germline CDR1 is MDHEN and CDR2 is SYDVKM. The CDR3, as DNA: TGTGCCAGCAGACTTCTGGACAGGGGAGATGGCTACACCTTC. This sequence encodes CASRLLDRGDGYTF.

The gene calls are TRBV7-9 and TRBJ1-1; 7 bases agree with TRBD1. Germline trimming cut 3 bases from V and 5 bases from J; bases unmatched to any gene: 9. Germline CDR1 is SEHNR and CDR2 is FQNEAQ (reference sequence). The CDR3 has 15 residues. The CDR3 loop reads CASSFPGGVLTEAFF. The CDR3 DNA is TGTGCCAGCAGCTTCCCAGGGGGTGTTCTGACTGAAGCTTTCTTT.

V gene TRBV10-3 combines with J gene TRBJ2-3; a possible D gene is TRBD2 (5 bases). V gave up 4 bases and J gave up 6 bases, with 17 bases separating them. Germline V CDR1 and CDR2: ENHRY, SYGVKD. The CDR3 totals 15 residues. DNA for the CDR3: TGTGCCATCAGTGTAGGTCGAGGTTCGGGGGATACGCAGTATTTT. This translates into CAISVGRGSGDTQYF.

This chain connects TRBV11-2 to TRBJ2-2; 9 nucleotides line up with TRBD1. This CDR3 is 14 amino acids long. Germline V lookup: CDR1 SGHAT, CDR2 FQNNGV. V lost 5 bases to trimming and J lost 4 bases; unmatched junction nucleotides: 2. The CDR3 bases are TGTGCCAGCAGCCAACAGGGGGCCACCGGGGAGCTGTTTTTT. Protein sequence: CASSQQGATGELFF.

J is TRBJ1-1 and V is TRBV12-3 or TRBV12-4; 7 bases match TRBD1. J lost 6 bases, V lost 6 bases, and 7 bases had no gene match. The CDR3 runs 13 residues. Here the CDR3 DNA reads TGTGCCAGCAGACCGATACAGGGGTCTGAAGCTTTCTTT. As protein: CASRPIQGSEAFF.

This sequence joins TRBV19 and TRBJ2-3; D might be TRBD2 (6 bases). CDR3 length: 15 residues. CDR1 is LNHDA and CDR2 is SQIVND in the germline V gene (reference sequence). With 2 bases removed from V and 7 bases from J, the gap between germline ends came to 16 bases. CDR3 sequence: CASSIPSAGLYTQYF. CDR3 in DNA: TGTGCCAGTAGTATACCTAGCGCGGGACTCTATACGCAGTATTTT.

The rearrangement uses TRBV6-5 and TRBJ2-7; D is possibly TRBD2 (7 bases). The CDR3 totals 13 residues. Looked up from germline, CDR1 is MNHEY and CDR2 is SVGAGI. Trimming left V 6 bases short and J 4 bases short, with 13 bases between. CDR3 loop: CASSPGGLYEQYF. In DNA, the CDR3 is TGTGCCAGCAGCCCCGGGGGGCTGTACGAGCAGTACTTC.

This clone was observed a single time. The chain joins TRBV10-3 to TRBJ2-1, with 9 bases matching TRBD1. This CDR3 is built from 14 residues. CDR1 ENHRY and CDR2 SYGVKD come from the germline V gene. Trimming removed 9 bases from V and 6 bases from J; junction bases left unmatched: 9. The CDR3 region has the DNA TGTGCCATTTCAACAGGGGGCGGGAGCAATGAGCAGTTCTTC. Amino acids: CAISTGGGSNEQFF.

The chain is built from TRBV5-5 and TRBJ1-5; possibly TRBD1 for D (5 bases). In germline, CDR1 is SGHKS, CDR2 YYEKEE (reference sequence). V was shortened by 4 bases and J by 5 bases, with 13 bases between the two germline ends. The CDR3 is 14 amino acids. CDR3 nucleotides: TGTGCCAGCAGCCGACGGACGGGGGATCAGCCCCAGCATTTT. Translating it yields CASSRRTGDQPQHF.

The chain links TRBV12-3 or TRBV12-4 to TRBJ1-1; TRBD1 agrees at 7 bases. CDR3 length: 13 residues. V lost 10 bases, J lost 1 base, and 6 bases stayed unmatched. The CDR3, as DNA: TGTGCCACCCGGGGACAGTCGAACACTGAAGCTTTCTTT. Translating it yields CATRGQSNTEAFF.

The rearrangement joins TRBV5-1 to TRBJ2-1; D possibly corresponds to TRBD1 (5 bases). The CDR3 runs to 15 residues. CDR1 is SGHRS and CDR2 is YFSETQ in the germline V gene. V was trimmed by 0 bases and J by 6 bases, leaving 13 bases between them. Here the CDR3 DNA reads TGCGCCAGCAGCTTGGTCTCAGGGAAGGGCAATGAGCAGTTCTTC. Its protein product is CASSLVSGKGNEQFF. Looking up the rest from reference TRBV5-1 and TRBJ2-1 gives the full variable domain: KAGVTQTPRYLIKTRGQQVTLSCSPISGHRSVSWYQQTPGQGLQFLFEYFSETQRNKGNFPGRFSGRQFSNSRSEMNVSTLELGDSALYLCASSLVSGKGNEQFFGPGTRLTVL.

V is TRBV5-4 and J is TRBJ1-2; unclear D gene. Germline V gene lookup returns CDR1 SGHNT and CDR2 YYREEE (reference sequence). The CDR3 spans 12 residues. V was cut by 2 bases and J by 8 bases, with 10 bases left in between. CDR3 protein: CASSFPGGGYTF. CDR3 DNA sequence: TGTGCCAGCAGCTTCCCTGGAGGGGGCTACACCTTC.

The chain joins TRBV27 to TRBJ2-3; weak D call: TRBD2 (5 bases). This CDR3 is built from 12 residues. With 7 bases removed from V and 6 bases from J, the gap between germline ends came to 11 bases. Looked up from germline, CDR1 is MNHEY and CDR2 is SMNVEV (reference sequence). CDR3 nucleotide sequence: TGTGCCAGCACCCGTCCGGGGGATACGCAGTATTTT. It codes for CASTRPGDTQYF.

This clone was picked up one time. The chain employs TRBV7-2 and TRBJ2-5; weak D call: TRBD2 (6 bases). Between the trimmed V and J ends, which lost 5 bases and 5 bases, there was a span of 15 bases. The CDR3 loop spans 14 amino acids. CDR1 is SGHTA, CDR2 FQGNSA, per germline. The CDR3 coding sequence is TGTGCCAGCAGCAAAGGACGGCGGGGTGAGACCCAGTACTTC. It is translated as CASSKGRRGETQYF.

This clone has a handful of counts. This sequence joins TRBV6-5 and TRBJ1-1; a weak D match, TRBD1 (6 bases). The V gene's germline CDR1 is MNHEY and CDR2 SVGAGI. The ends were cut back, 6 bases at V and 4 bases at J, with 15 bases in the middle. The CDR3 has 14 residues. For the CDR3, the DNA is TGTGCCAGCAGAACAGGGTGGGGTGGCACTGAAGCTTTCTTT. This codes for CASRTGWGGTEAFF.

Here the CDR3 DNA reads TGTGCCAGCAGCTCGTACCGGGACACTTTAGGAGACACCTTC. It specifies CASSSYRDTLGDTF. J is TRBJ1-2 and V is TRBV7-2; D may be TRBD1 (6 bases). The V end was cut by 4 bases, the J end by 12 bases, with 21 bases between. From germline, CDR1 is SGHTA and CDR2 FQGNSA. CDR3 size: 14 residues.

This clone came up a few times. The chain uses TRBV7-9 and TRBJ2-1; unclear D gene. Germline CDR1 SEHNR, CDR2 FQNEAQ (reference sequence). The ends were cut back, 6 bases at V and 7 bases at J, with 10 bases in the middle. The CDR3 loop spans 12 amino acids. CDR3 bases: TGTGCCAGCAGATTATCAGGAAATGAGCAGTTCTTC. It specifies CASRLSGNEQFF.

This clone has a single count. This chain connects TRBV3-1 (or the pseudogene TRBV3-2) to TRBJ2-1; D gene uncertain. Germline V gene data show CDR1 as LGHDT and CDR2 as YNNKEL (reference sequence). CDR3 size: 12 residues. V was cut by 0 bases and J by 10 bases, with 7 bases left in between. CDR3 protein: CASSQDREEQFF. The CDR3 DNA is TGTGCCAGCAGCCAAGATCGAGAGGAGCAGTTCTTC.

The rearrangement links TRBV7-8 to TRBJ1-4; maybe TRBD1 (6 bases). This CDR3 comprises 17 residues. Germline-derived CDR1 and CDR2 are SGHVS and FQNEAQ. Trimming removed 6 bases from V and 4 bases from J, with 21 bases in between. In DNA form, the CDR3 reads TGTGCCAGCAGTTCCCCCGGAGGGGGGACTAATAATGAAAAACTGTTTTTT. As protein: CASSSPGGGTNNEKLFF.

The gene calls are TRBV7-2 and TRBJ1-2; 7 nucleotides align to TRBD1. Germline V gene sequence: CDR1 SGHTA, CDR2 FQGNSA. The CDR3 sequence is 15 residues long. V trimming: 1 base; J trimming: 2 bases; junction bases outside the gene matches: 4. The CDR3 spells CASSLGGTVNYGYTF. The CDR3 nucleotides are TGTGCCAGCAGCTTAGGTGGGACAGTAAACTATGGCTACACCTTC.

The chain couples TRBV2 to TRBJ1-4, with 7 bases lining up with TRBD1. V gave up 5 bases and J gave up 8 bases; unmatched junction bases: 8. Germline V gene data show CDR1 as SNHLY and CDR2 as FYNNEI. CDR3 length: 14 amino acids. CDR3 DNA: TGTGCCAGCAGTAGACAGGGTTCACTCGAAAAACTGTTTTTT. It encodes CASSRQGSLEKLFF.

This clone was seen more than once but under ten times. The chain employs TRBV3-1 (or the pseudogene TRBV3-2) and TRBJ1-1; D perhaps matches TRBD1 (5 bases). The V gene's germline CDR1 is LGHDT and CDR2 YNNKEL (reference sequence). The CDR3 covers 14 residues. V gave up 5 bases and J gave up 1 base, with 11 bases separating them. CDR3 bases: TGTGCCAGCAGCGAACTTACAGGGAACACTGAAGCTTTCTTT. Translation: CASSELTGNTEAFF.

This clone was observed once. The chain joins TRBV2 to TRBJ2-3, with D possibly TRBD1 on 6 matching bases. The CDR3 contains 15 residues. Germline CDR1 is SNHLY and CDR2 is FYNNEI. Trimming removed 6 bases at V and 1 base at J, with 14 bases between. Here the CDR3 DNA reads TGTGCCAGCAGGAATCAGGGGATCGGCACAGATACGCAGTATTTT. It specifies CASRNQGIGTDTQYF.